The rows below give T cell receptor beta chains drawn from one sample of a study of T cell responses to AZD1222 COVID-19 vaccine. Sequencing was performed with immunoSEQ multiplex PCR; in TCRdb, only in-frame clones are kept and a portion is missing. Of roughly 150,000 clones in the sample, 80% to 95% were seen once. This specimen was peripheral blood, taken on day 0 of AZD1222 vaccination. These receptors were collected from an adult in good health. The CDR3 runs from the conserved cysteine through the conserved F or W. The D gene is left open where the match is weak. A clone size is listed for some rows: how often the clone was seen (once, few, many), or a class if it is expanded.

CDR3 protein	CDR3 DNA	J gene	clone size	V gene	D gene
CASSDGGYNEQFF	TGTGCCAGCAGTGATGGTGGTTACAATGAGCAGTTCTTC	TRBJ2-1	medium-sized	TRBV25-1	-
CASSEGGMGLGVSYEQYF	TGTGCCAGCAGCGAAGGGGGTATGGGACTAGGAGTTTCCTACGAGCAGTACTTC	TRBJ2-7	-	TRBV2	TRBD2
CASRTGGLGNQPQHF	TGTGCCAGCAGAACAGGGGGTTTGGGCAATCAGCCCCAGCATTTT	TRBJ1-5	-	TRBV6-5	TRBD1
CASSVGDRGGEQYF	TGTGCCAGCAGCGTAGGGGACAGGGGAGGCGAGCAGTACTTC	TRBJ2-7	-	TRBV9	TRBD1
CASSQSGTTDTQYF	TGTGCCAGCAGCCAATCCGGGACCACAGATACGCAGTATTTT	TRBJ2-3	-	TRBV3-1/TRBV3-2	-
CASKRGPTNEKLFF	TGTGCCAGCAAGCGGGGGCCAACTAATGAAAAACTGTTTTTT	TRBJ1-4	-	TRBV27	-
CASSYSGSGLAGGNEQFF	TGTGCCAGCAGTTACAGTGGTTCCGGCCTAGCGGGAGGTAATGAGCAGTTCTTC	TRBJ2-1	-	TRBV6-2/TRBV6-3	TRBD2
CASSQDHCEQYF	TGCGCCAGCAGCCAAGATCATTGCGAGCAGTACTTC	TRBJ2-7	-	TRBV4-3	-
CASRPGGPNQPQHF	TGTGCCAGTAGACCAGGGGGGCCCAATCAGCCCCAGCATTTT	TRBJ1-5	-	TRBV19	TRBD1
CASSLVRGPNTEAFF	TGCGCCAGCAGCTTGGTCCGGGGCCCGAACACTGAAGCTTTCTTT	TRBJ1-1	-	TRBV5-1	-
CASNTESYGYTF	TGTGCCAGCAATACAGAGAGCTATGGCTACACCTTC	TRBJ1-2	-	TRBV6-5	-
CASESIAEAFF	TGTGCCAGCGAGTCCATTGCTGAAGCTTTCTTT	TRBJ1-1	-	TRBV28	-
CASSLAGGNIQYF	TGTGCCAGCAGCTTGGCCGGTGGGAACATTCAGTACTTC	TRBJ2-4	few	TRBV5-4	-
CASSMPGLARPLAKNIQYF	TGTGCCAGCAGCATGCCGGGACTAGCGCGTCCGCTAGCCAAAAACATTCAGTACTTC	TRBJ2-4	once	TRBV21-1	-
CASSQAGLYNEQFF	TGTGCCAGCAGCCAAGCTGGGCTTTACAATGAGCAGTTCTTC	TRBJ2-1	few	TRBV5-4	-
CATPGVRGNTIYF	TGTGCCACCCCGGGGGTGCGCGGAAACACCATATATTTT	TRBJ1-3	-	TRBV19	-
CAISETSGSVDEQFF	TGTGCCATCAGTGAAACTAGCGGGAGTGTCGATGAGCAGTTCTTC	TRBJ2-1	-	TRBV10-3	TRBD2
CASSLTGVGNTIYF	TGCGCCAGCAGCTTGACAGGGGTGGGAAACACCATATATTTT	TRBJ1-3	-	TRBV5-1	TRBD1
CASSPHLGREGQPQHF	TGTGCCAGCAGTCCCCATCTGGGACGAGAAGGTCAGCCCCAGCATTTT	TRBJ1-5	-	TRBV28	-
CASSLGLPAGAFF	TGTGCCAGCAGTTTAGGTCTTCCGGCCGGAGCTTTCTTT	TRBJ1-1	-	TRBV28	-
CASSPRADNTDTQYF	TGTGCCAGCAGCCCAAGGGCTGACAACACAGATACGCAGTATTTT	TRBJ2-3	once	TRBV11-2	-
CAISESRGRVYEQYF	TGTGCCATCAGTGAGTCGCGCGGGAGGGTCTACGAGCAGTACTTC	TRBJ2-7	-	TRBV10-3	TRBD2
CASSSAGTGITEQYF	TGTGCCAGCAGCTCGGCCGGGACAGGCATTACCGAGCAGTACTTC	TRBJ2-7	-	TRBV5-6	TRBD1
CASSYTQDRGRSQPQHF	TGTGCCAGCAGTTATACCCAGGACAGGGGTAGGAGTCAGCCCCAGCATTTT	TRBJ1-5	once	TRBV6-2/TRBV6-3	TRBD1
CASSTGTANSPLHF	TGTGCCAGCAGTACCGGGACAGCAAATTCACCCCTCCACTTT	TRBJ1-6	-	TRBV27	TRBD1
CASSLETPGNEAFF	TGTGCCAGCAGCTTAGAAACCCCAGGGAATGAAGCTTTCTTT	TRBJ1-1	-	TRBV7-9	-
CASSLTSQGYGNTIYF	TGTGCCAGCAGTTTAACCTCTCAGGGTTATGGAAACACCATATATTTT	TRBJ1-3	-	TRBV27	-
CASSFGQGRVNTEAFF	TGTGCCAGCAGTTTTGGGCAGGGGAGGGTGAACACTGAAGCTTTCTTT	TRBJ1-1	once	TRBV28	-
CASSLPNTGGEVAFF	TGTGCCAGCAGCTTACCAAACACAGGGGGTGAGGTGGCTTTCTTT	TRBJ1-1	-	TRBV7-9	TRBD1
CASSLQAGVTDTQYF	TGTGCCAGCAGCTTACAAGCGGGAGTCACAGATACGCAGTATTTT	TRBJ2-3	few	TRBV7-6	TRBD2
CASSLDATADGYTF	TGCGCCAGCAGCTTGGATGCTACTGCGGATGGCTACACCTTC	TRBJ1-2	-	TRBV5-1	-
CASSVGGIGKLFF	TGTGCCAGCAGCGTGGGGGGAATCGGTAAACTGTTTTTT	TRBJ1-4	once	TRBV13	-
CASTQGDTQYF	TGTGCCAGCACCCAAGGGGATACGCAGTATTTT	TRBJ2-3	-	TRBV21-1	-
CATSRELGLAALGEQYF	TGTGCCACCAGCAGGGAGTTAGGACTAGCGGCTTTGGGGGAGCAGTACTTC	TRBJ2-7	-	TRBV15	TRBD2
CATRGVSYEQYF	TGTGCCACCAGGGGGGTTTCCTACGAGCAGTACTTC	TRBJ2-7	-	TRBV24-1	-
CASSYRDRRSNQPQHF	TGTGCCAGCAGTTACCGGGACAGACGGAGCAATCAGCCCCAGCATTTT	TRBJ1-5	once	TRBV6-2/TRBV6-3	TRBD1
CASSPAGAGNTIYF	TGTGCCAGCAGTCCCGCGGGCGCTGGAAACACCATATATTTT	TRBJ1-3	-	TRBV27	-
CASSGWATGEKLFF	TGTGCCAGTAGTGGTTGGGCTACAGGGGAAAAACTGTTTTTT	TRBJ1-4	-	TRBV19	-
CASSQDQLTRGQGGEQFF	TGCGCCAGCAGCCAAGATCAGCTCACCAGGGGGCAAGGTGGGGAGCAGTTCTTC	TRBJ2-1	-	TRBV4-1	TRBD1
CASSLNYRQGGLGSGANVLTF	TGCGCCAGCAGCCTGAACTACCGACAGGGAGGTTTGGGATCTGGGGCCAACGTCCTGACTTTC	TRBJ2-6	-	TRBV5-1	-
CASSEVSGRRFGSTQYF	TGTGCCAGCAGCGAAGTTAGCGGGAGACGTTTTGGGTCTACGCAGTATTTT	TRBJ2-3	-	TRBV27	TRBD2
CASSPFPGEQYF	TGTGCCAGCAGCCCGTTCCCCGGCGAGCAGTACTTC	TRBJ2-7	-	TRBV3-1/TRBV3-2	-
CASSLMAGALETQYF	TGCGCCAGCAGCTTGATGGCGGGAGCGCTAGAGACCCAGTACTTC	TRBJ2-5	-	TRBV5-1	TRBD2
CASSLGPGADTQYF	TGTGCCAGCAGCTTAGGACCAGGGGCAGATACGCAGTATTTT	TRBJ2-3	-	TRBV7-2	-
CASGPGNEQYF	TGTGCCAGCGGCCCGGGTAACGAGCAGTACTTC	TRBJ2-7	-	TRBV27	-
CASSPIHGRTSGNTIYF	TGTGCCAGCAGTCCTATCCACGGACGGACCTCTGGAAACACCATATATTTT	TRBJ1-3	few	TRBV6-6	-
CASSQQGRAGTEAFF	TGTGCCAGCAGTCAACAGGGTCGGGCGGGCACTGAAGCTTTCTTT	TRBJ1-1	-	TRBV28	-
CASSLKGTGGPETQYF	TGTGCCAGCAGTTTAAAAGGGACAGGGGGCCCAGAGACCCAGTACTTC	TRBJ2-5	-	TRBV27	TRBD1
CSVELGSAETQYF	TGCAGCGTTGAGCTAGGGAGTGCGGAGACCCAGTACTTC	TRBJ2-5	few	TRBV29-1	-
CASSLIRTGVYQETQYF	TGTGCCAGCAGCTTGATTAGGACGGGTGTGTACCAAGAGACCCAGTACTTC	TRBJ2-5	-	TRBV11-2	-
CASSVALAGGPRETQYF	TGTGCCAGCAGCGTAGCTTTAGCGGGAGGGCCCCGGGAGACCCAGTACTTC	TRBJ2-5	-	TRBV9	TRBD2
CASSLVYHEQYF	TGTGCCAGCAGCTTAGTTTACCACGAGCAGTACTTC	TRBJ2-7	-	TRBV11-2	-
CSVSGFGTTATGYEQYF	TGCAGCGTTTCCGGATTCGGGACTACGGCGACGGGCTACGAGCAGTACTTC	TRBJ2-7	-	TRBV29-1	TRBD2
CASSIFGGGYEQYF	TGTGCCAGTAGTATTTTTGGGGGAGGCTACGAGCAGTACTTC	TRBJ2-7	-	TRBV19	-
CASNLGTANEQFF	TGTGCCAGCAACTTAGGGACGGCAAATGAGCAGTTCTTC	TRBJ2-1	-	TRBV12-3/TRBV12-4	-
CAISEFSPAREGYTF	TGTGCCATCAGTGAGTTCAGCCCTGCTCGGGAGGGCTACACCTTC	TRBJ1-2	once	TRBV10-3	-
CASSLSGSYEQYF	TGTGCCAGCAGCCTCAGCGGATCCTACGAGCAGTACTTC	TRBJ2-7	-	TRBV7-9	-